The 8 T cell receptor beta chains below come from one sample, sequenced in a study of blood T cells in healthy people across ages. A sample-barcoded 5' primer and a J-beta primer mix were used in a second PCR of roughly 7 to 11 cycles. TCRdb reprocessed the 5' RACE reads via MiXCR and lists one record per CDR3 protein. The repertoire includes 1.5 million to 2 million distinct CDR3 sequences, approximately 30% of them detected once, and more than 6% sits in the top ten. Sequencing input: blood. These receptors were obtained from a woman younger than 45 in good health.

This clonotype has ten or more counts. The chain links TRBV12-3 or TRBV12-4 to TRBJ1-2; unclear D gene. V was pared by 7 bases and J by 4 bases, with 10 bases between. This CDR3 comprises 12 residues. In nucleotides, the CDR3 is TGTGCCAGCACCGCCGGATCCTATGGCTACACCTTC. Translating it yields CASTAGSYGYTF.

The J gene is TRBJ2-7, the V gene TRBV6-1, with 15 bases that match TRBD2. Germline CDR1 MNHNS, CDR2 SASEGT. V dropped 5 bases and J dropped 0; count of bases not matched to a gene: 8. This CDR3 has 18 amino acids. CDR3 DNA: TGTGCCAGCAGTCCTCGGACTAGCGGGGGGGGACTCTCCTACGAGCAGTACTTC. It specifies CASSPRTSGGGLSYEQYF.

The chain employs TRBV4-3 and TRBJ2-1, with 14 bases lining up with TRBD2. The CDR3 contains 15 residues. Germline CDR1 reads LGHNA; CDR2 reads YSLEER. Unmatched junction bases numbered 1, after V lost 3 bases and J lost 6 bases. The CDR3 region has the DNA TGCGCCAGCAGCCACGGGACTAGCGGGAGCAATGAGCAGTTCTTC. Residues: CASSHGTSGSNEQFF.

This chain links TRBV7-2 with TRBJ2-7; D might be TRBD2 (5 bases). The CDR3 extends over 13 amino acids. Germline CDR1 reads SGHTA; CDR2 reads FQGNSA. V lost 3 bases, J lost 7 bases, and 13 bases lay in between. The CDR3 here is CASSFRGANEQYF. The CDR3 nucleotides are TGTGCCAGCAGCTTTCGGGGAGCAAATGAGCAGTACTTC.

The chain joins TRBV7-9 to TRBJ1-2; D is possibly TRBD1 (5 bases). CDR1 SEHNR and CDR2 FQNEAQ come from the germline V gene (reference sequence). Trimming cost V 1 base and J 0 bases, with 15 bases left between them. This CDR3 has 17 residues. The CDR3 reads CASSLGGPQDANYGYTF. DNA of the CDR3: TGTGCCAGCAGCTTAGGTGGACCACAGGATGCTAACTATGGCTACACCTTC.

There are many counts of this clonotype. The chain combines TRBV28 with TRBJ1-2; D is possibly TRBD1 (6 bases). The CDR3 is made up of 12 amino acids. Germline lookup yields CDR1 MDHEN and CDR2 SYDVKM. V shed 0 bases and J shed 7 bases, with 6 bases lying between them. The CDR3 here is CASSLWTGGYTF. The CDR3 DNA reads as TGTGCCAGCAGTTTATGGACAGGTGGCTACACCTTC.

This chain links TRBV10-2 with TRBJ2-1, with 10 bases aligning to TRBD1. Germline values: CDR1 WSHSY, CDR2 SAAADI. V gave up 7 bases and J gave up 4 bases; unmatched junction bases: 10. The CDR3 has 16 amino acids. The CDR3 bases are TGCGCCAGCAAACGTCCGGGACAGGGGATATACAATGAGCAGTTCTTC. Its protein product is CASKRPGQGIYNEQFF.

In the case of this clonotype: One base away lies a much larger clone, so this may be a sequencing read error. The chain carries TRBV14 and TRBJ2-3, with TRBD1 as a possible D gene (6 bases). Germline V gene lookup returns CDR1 SGHDN and CDR2 FVKESK. This CDR3 spans 17 amino acids. The CDR3: CVSSRRTVSTHTDTQYF. Here the CDR3 DNA reads TGTGTCAGCAGCCGACGGACAGTAAGCACACACACAGATACGCAGTATTTT.